These T cell receptor beta chains were read from a single sample in a study of blood T cell repertoires in COVID-19. Libraries were prepared by immunoSEQ multiplex PCR; TCRdb keeps only in-frame clonotypes and omits some of them. The table records over 100,000 clones, about 87% of them present only once. Material: peripheral blood. The source is a middle-aged man with active or convalescent COVID-19. CDR3s include the opening cysteine and the closing phenylalanine or tryptophan. D genes are given only for firm matches. Part of the rows lack a size; the others show once, few, many or a class for expanded clones.

-,TRBJ1-1,TRBV9,18,-,TGTGCCAGCAGCGGTAATGCAGGGGCGACTCCCGACAGCACTGAAGCTTTCTTT,CASSGNAGATPDSTEAFF
TRBD1,TRBJ1-2,TRBV15,15,-,TGTGCCACCAGCAGGTTCGGGACAGGGGGGTATGGCTACACCTTC,CATSRFGTGGYGYTF
TRBD2,TRBJ2-7,TRBV4-3,20,-,TGCGCCAGCAGCCAAGATCCCCTGGCGTCAAGCGGGGGGGTCTCCTACGAGCAGTACTTC,CASSQDPLASSGGVSYEQYF
-,TRBJ2-2,TRBV7-2,12,-,TGTGCCAGCAGCCATCGAGGGGGGGAGCTGTTTTTT,CASSHRGGELFF
-,TRBJ1-2,TRBV11-2,15,-,TGTGCCAGCCATGGGGGGGTGTATTTGAGGTATGGCTACACCTTC,CASHGGVYLRYGYTF
-,TRBJ2-5,TRBV6-5,12,-,TGTGCCAGCAGTACAGGGTCCGAGACCCAGTACTTC,CASSTGSETQYF
-,TRBJ2-5,TRBV6-5,15,-,TGTGCCAGCAGTTACAGCCAGGGGGGACAAGAGACCCAGTACTTC,CASSYSQGGQETQYF
-,TRBJ1-5,TRBV28,11,-,TGTGCCAGCAGTCGTAATCAGCCCCAGCATTTT,CASSRNQPQHF
-,TRBJ2-3,TRBV24-1,14,-,TGTGCCACCAGTGCACCGGAGAACACAGATACGCAGTATTTT,CATSAPENTDTQYF
TRBD1,TRBJ1-2,TRBV6-5,13,once,TGTGCCAGCCCGAGACAGGGGGCAAGGGGCTACACCTTC,CASPRQGARGYTF
-,TRBJ2-5,TRBV7-9,13,-,TGTGCCAGCAGCTTAGATACACAAGAGACCCAGTACTTC,CASSLDTQETQYF
TRBD1,TRBJ2-7,TRBV18,14,-,TGTGCCAGCTCCTTCGACAGGGGATACTACGAGCAGTACTTC,CASSFDRGYYEQYF
TRBD1,TRBJ2-6,TRBV6-1,18,once,TGTGCCAGCAGTGGGGACAGGGGGCTTTCCTCTGGGGCCAACGTCCTGACTTTC,CASSGDRGLSSGANVLTF
-,TRBJ2-7,TRBV6-5,15,-,TGTGCCAGCAGTTACTCGGTCAGGGGACCCTACGAGCAGTACTTC,CASSYSVRGPYEQYF
-,TRBJ2-1,TRBV7-9,12,-,TGTGCCAGCAGCTCTCAGGCCAGGGAGCAGTTCTTC,CASSSQAREQFF
TRBD2,TRBJ2-2,TRBV19,18,-,TGTGCCAGTAATCGACCGGGACTAGCGGGGGCTAGCGCCGGGGAGCTGTTTTTT,CASNRPGLAGASAGELFF
-,TRBJ2-1,TRBV18,16,-,TGTGCCAGCTCACTACAGGGAGCTCCGGCCTACAATGAGCAGTTCTTC,CASSLQGAPAYNEQFF
TRBD1,TRBJ2-3,TRBV6-2/TRBV6-3,16,-,TGTGCCAGCAGTTACGCGGGGACAGGGGGCATCAATACGCAGTATTTT,CASSYAGTGGINTQYF
-,TRBJ2-5,TRBV5-1,15,-,TGCTCAAGCAGCTTAGGGGAAGGGGGCCAAGAGACCCAGTACTTC,CSSSLGEGGQETQYF
-,TRBJ2-1,TRBV7-2,15,-,TGTGCCAGCAGCTTAGATAGCGGTCCCTACAATGAGCAGTTCTTC,CASSLDSGPYNEQFF
TRBD1,TRBJ1-6,TRBV28,18,-,TGTGCCAGCAGTCCATCCCTTCTACAGGGGACCTATAATTCACCCCTCCACTTT,CASSPSLLQGTYNSPLHF
TRBD1,TRBJ2-2,TRBV10-1,17,few,TGCGCCAGCAGTTTTACCTCCACAGGGGCTGGCACCGGGGAGCTGTTTTTT,CASSFTSTGAGTGELFF
TRBD1,TRBJ1-6,TRBV4-3,16,-,TGCGCCAGCAGCCGGATCGCCGGGACAGTTAATTCACCCCTCCACTTT,CASSRIAGTVNSPLHF
-,TRBJ1-2,TRBV11-2,15,-,TGTGCCAGCAGCTTAGAGGGCAGACCTAACTATGGCTACACCTTC,CASSLEGRPNYGYTF
TRBD1,TRBJ2-3,TRBV5-3,15,-,TGTGCCAGAAGCTTGGAGCCAGGGGGCTTAGATACGCAGTATTTT,CARSLEPGGLDTQYF
-,TRBJ1-4,TRBV19,15,-,TGTGCCAGTAGTGTAAGGACTGGTGAAAATGAAAAACTGTTTTTT,CASSVRTGENEKLFF
TRBD1,TRBJ2-5,TRBV4-2,15,-,TGTGCCAGCAGCCAAGCGGGACAGGGGGAACAGACCCAGTACTTC,CASSQAGQGEQTQYF
-,TRBJ1-1,TRBV6-5,14,few,TGTGCCAGCAGGAGCGGGGGGTGGGACACTGAAGCTTTCTTT,CASRSGGWDTEAFF
TRBD2,TRBJ2-7,TRBV2,14,once,TGTGCCAGCAGTACGCGGGGGGTCCTCTACGAGCAGTACTTC,CASSTRGVLYEQYF
-,TRBJ1-6,TRBV6-6,15,-,TGTGCCAGCAGTGAGACAGAATCCTATAATTCACCCCTCCACTTT,CASSETESYNSPLHF
-,TRBJ2-5,TRBV7-2,15,-,TGTGCCAGCAGTCTCGCGGACTACTCACAAGAGACCCAGTACTTC,CASSLADYSQETQYF
-,TRBJ1-3,TRBV14,16,-,TGTGCCAGCAGCCAAGACAGGCTTCGGGGGAGAAACACCATATATTTT,CASSQDRLRGRNTIYF
TRBD2,TRBJ2-1,TRBV3-1/TRBV3-2,16,-,TGTGCCAGCAGCCAACAGGTAGCGGGGGGGCTAAATGAGCAGTTCTTC,CASSQQVAGGLNEQFF
TRBD1,TRBJ1-5,TRBV18,14,-,TGTGCCAGCTCACCAACAGGGGGTCGTCAGCCCCAGCATTTT,CASSPTGGRQPQHF
-,TRBJ1-5,TRBV18,15,-,TGTGCCAGCTCACCCGGGGGGGTAGGAAATCAGCCCCAGCATTTT,CASSPGGVGNQPQHF
TRBD1,TRBJ1-2,TRBV7-9,15,-,TGTGCCAGCAGCACCCAGGGGGCTTTTTCCTATGGCTACACCTTC,CASSTQGAFSYGYTF
-,TRBJ1-1,TRBV7-2,14,-,TGTGCCAGCAGCCGGGGGGGGAAAGTCACTGAAGCTTTCTTT,CASSRGGKVTEAFF
TRBD1,TRBJ1-1,TRBV5-1,15,-,TGCGCCAGCAGCTTGGCTGGACAGGGGAACACTGAAGCTTTCTTT,CASSLAGQGNTEAFF
-,TRBJ2-1,TRBV5-5,15,once,TGTGCCAGCAGCCCTGGTCAGGGTTCCTACAATGAGCAGTTCTTC,CASSPGQGSYNEQFF
-,TRBJ1-1,TRBV5-5,14,-,TGTGCCAGCAGCTTGGACAGGTTGAACACTGAAGCTTTCTTT,CASSLDRLNTEAFF
-,TRBJ1-6,TRBV5-5,14,-,TGTGCCAGCAGCTCAAGGGACTTTAATTCACCCCTCCACTTT,CASSSRDFNSPLHF
-,TRBJ2-3,TRBV7-8,20,-,TGTGCCAGCAGCCTATATTCGCTTAAATCCTTTCTGGAGGGCACAGATACGCAGTATTTT,CASSLYSLKSFLEGTDTQYF
TRBD1,TRBJ2-7,TRBV19,15,-,TGTGCCAGTAGTTTGAGGGGGACAGGGGCGCTCGAGCAGTACTTC,CASSLRGTGALEQYF
-,TRBJ2-7,TRBV19,14,-,TGTGCCAGTAGTATAGGAGGGCAAGGCTACGAGCAGTACTTC,CASSIGGQGYEQYF
TRBD1,TRBJ1-2,TRBV7-2,14,-,TGTGCCAGCAGCTCGGACAGGGGGGGCTATGGCTACACCTTC,CASSSDRGGYGYTF
-,TRBJ1-4,TRBV19,15,-,TGTGCCAGTAGTTACCTCCGGACAGCTAATGAAAAACTGTTTTTT,CASSYLRTANEKLFF
-,TRBJ1-1,TRBV18,16,-,TGTGCCAGCTCCCCTCCGGAGGGCAGAGGGAGCGCTGAAGCTTTCTTT,CASSPPEGRGSAEAFF
-,TRBJ1-6,TRBV6-6,15,-,TGTGCCAGCAGTTACATCACAGGAGTTAATTCACCCCTCCACTTT,CASSYITGVNSPLHF
TRBD2,TRBJ2-1,TRBV7-7,15,-,TGTGCCAGCAGCCCCGGGGGGGCCTCCTACAATGAGCAGTTCTTC,CASSPGGASYNEQFF
TRBD2,TRBJ2-5,TRBV3-1/TRBV3-2,18,once,TGTGCCAGCAGCCAAGAAGTGGGAGGGCTAGACCCGAAAGAGACCCAGTACTTC,CASSQEVGGLDPKETQYF